A single TCR beta chain is shown here with its context. This sample stems from a study of OX40 agonist ivuxolimab in advanced cancers. Produced via immunoSEQ multiplex PCR; TCRdb's table is partial and in-frame only. The data show approximately 70,000 clones, about 93% seen once. The CDR3 has 17 amino acids. V lost 8 bases to trimming and J lost 0 bases, with 17 bases between them. The V gene's germline CDR1 is ENHRY and CDR2 SYGVKD. The chain uses TRBV10-3 and TRBJ2-6; no reliable D call. Sample: CD4+ or CD8+ T cells sorted from blood, taken in a trial of the OX40 agonist ivuxolimab. This receptor was taken from an adult with an advanced solid tumor such as melanoma, head and neck, liver or kidney cancer. The CDR3 loop reads CAISDVDDSSGANVLTF. The CDR3 DNA follows: TGTGCCATCTCTGATGTCGACGATAGCTCTGGGGCCAACGTCCTGACTTTC.